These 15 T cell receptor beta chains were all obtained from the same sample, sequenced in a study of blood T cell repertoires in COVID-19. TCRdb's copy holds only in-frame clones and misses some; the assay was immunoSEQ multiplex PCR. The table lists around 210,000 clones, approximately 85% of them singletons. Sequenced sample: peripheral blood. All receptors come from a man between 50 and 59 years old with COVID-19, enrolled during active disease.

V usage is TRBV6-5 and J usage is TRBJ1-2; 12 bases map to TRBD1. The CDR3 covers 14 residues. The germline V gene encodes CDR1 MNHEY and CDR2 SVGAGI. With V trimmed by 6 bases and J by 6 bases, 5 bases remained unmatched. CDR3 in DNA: TGTGCCAGCAGAAGCCGGGACAGGGGGCATGGCTACACCTTC. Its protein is CASRSRDRGHGYTF.

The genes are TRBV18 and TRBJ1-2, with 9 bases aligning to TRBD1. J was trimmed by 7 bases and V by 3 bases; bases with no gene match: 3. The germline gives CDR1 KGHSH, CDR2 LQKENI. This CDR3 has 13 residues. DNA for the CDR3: TGTGCCAGCTCACCGGGGACAGGGAGTGGCTACACCTTC. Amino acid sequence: CASSPGTGSGYTF.

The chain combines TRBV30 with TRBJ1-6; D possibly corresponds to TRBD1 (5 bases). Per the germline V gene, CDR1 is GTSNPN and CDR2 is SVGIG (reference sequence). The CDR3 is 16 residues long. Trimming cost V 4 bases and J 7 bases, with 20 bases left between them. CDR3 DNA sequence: TGTGCCTGGAAAACCCATGGCGGGGCCGTCAATTCACCCCTCCACTTT. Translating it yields CAWKTHGGAVNSPLHF. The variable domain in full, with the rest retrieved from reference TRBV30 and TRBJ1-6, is SQTIHQWPATLVQPVGSPLSLECTVEGTSNPNLYWYRQAAGRGLQLLFYSVGIGQISSEVPQNLSASRPQDRQFILSSKKLLLSDSGFYLCAWKTHGGAVNSPLHFGNGTRLTVT.

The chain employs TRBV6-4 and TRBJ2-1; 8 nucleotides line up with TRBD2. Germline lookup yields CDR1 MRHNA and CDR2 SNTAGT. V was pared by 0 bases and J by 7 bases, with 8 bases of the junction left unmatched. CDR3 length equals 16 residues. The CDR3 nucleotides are TGTGCCAGCAGTGACTCGTACCGGGGGGGCCGTAATGAGCAGTTCTTC. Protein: CASSDSYRGGRNEQFF.

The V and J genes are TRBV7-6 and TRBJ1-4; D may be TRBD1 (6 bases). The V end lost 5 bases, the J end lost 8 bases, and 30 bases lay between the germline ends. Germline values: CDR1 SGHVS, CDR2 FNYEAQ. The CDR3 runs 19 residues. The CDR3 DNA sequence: TGTGCCAGCAGCCCAGGGGCGGGGGGGGACCCAAAAGAACGGGAAAAACTGTTTTTT. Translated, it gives CASSPGAGGDPKEREKLFF.

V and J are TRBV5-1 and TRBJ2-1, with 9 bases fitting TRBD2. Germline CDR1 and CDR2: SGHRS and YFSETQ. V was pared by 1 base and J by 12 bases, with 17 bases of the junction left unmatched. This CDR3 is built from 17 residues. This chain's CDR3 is CASSLSYKTSGLDGQFF. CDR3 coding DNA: TGCGCCAGCAGCTTGTCCTATAAAACTAGCGGGCTTGATGGGCAGTTCTTC.

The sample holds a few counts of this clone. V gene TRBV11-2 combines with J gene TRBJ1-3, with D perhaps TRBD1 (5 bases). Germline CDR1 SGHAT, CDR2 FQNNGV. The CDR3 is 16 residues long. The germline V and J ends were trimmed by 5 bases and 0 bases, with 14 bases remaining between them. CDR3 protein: CASSPGGIGSGNTIYF. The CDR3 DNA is TGTGCCAGCAGCCCGGGGGGTATAGGCTCTGGAAACACCATATATTTT. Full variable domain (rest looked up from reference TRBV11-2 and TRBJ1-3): EAGVAQSPRYKIIEKRQSVAFWCNPISGHATLYWYQQILGQGPKLLIQFQNNGVVDDSQLPKDRFSAERLKGVDSTLKIQPAKLEDSAVYLCASSPGGIGSGNTIYFGEGSWLTVV.

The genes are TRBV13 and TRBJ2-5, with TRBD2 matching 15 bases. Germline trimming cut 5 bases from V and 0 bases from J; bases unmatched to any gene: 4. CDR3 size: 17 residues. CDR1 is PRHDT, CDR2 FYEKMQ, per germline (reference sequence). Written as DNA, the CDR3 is TGTGCCAGCAGCCCCGGGACTAGCGGGGGGCACCAAGAGACCCAGTACTTC. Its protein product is CASSPGTSGGHQETQYF.

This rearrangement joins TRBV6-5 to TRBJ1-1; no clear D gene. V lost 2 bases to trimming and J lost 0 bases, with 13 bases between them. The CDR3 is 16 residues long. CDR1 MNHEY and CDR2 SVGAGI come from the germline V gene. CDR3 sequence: CASSYEASSMNTEAFF. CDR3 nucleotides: TGTGCCAGCAGTTACGAGGCGTCTAGTATGAACACTGAAGCTTTCTTT.

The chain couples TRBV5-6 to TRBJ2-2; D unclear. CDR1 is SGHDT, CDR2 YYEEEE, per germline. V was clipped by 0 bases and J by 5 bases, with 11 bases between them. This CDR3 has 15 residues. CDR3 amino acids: CASSLAGLGTGELFF. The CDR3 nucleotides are TGTGCCAGCAGCTTGGCTGGCCTCGGGACCGGGGAGCTGTTTTTT.

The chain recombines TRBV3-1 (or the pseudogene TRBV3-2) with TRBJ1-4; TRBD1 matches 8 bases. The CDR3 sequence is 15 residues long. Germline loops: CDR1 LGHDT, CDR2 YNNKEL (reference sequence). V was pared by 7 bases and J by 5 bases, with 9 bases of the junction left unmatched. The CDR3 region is CASTDGQGRNEKLFF. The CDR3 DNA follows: TGTGCCAGCACAGATGGACAGGGTCGGAATGAAAAACTGTTTTTT.

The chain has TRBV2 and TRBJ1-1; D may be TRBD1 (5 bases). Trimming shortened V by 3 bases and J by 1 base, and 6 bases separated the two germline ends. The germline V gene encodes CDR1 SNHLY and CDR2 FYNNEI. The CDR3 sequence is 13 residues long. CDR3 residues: CASSDRENTEAFF. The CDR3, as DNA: TGTGCCAGCAGTGACAGGGAGAACACTGAAGCTTTCTTT.

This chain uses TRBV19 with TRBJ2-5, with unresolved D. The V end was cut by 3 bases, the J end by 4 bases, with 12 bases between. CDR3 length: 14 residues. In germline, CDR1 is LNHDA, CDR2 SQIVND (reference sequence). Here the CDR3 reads CASSIAVAGETQYF. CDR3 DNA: TGTGCCAGTAGTATTGCTGTAGCTGGAGAGACCCAGTACTTC.

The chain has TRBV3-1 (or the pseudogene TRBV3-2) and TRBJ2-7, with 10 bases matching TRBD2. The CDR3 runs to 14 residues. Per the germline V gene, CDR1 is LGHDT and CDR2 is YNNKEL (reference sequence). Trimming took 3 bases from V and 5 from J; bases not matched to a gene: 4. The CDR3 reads CASSQLTSGHEQYF. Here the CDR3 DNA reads TGTGCCAGCAGCCAGTTGACTAGCGGGCACGAGCAGTACTTC.

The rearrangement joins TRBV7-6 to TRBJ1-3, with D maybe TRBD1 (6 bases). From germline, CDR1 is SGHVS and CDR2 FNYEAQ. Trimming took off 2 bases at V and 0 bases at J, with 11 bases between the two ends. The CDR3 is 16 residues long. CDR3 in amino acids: CASSLYEGDSGNTIYF. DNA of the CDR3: TGTGCCAGCAGCTTATATGAGGGGGACTCTGGAAACACCATATATTTT.